This T cell receptor beta chain was identified during a study of T-cell memory formation after mild COVID-19. TCRdb reprocessed the 5' RACE reads via MiXCR and lists one record per CDR3 protein. Counted here are around 130,000 distinct CDR3 sequences, 14% occurring once; the ten biggest clones make up roughly 28%. The V end was cut by 0 bases, the J end by 2 bases, with 16 bases between. The CDR3 extends over 16 amino acids. The V gene's germline CDR1 is DFQATT and CDR2 SNEGSKA (reference sequence). This chain links TRBV20-1 with TRBJ2-5; D unclear. The sequenced sample consisted of PBMCs or a T cell subset sorted from them (not recorded which). The clonotype was recovered from an adult woman who had mild COVID-19 (a few samples of this study predate the infection). Cell type and time point are not known. The CDR3 reads CSARDQRLGPQETQYF. The CDR3 coding sequence is TGCAGTGCTAGAGATCAACGACTGGGCCCTCAAGAGACCCAGTACTTC.